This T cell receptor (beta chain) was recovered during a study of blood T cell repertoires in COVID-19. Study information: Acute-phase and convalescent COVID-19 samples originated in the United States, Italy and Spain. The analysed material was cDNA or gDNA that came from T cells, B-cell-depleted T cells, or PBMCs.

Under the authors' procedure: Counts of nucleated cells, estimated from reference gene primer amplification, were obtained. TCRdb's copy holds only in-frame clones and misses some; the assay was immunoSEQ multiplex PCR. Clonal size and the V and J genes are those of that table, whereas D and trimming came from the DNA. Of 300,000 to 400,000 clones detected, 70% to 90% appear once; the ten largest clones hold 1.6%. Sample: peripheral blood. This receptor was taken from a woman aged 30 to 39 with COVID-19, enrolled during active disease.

DNA for the CDR3: TGTGCCAGCAGTTCAGGACAGGGGTTCATCGGGGAGCTGTTTTTT. Its protein is CASSSGQGFIGELFF. V is TRBV6-5 and J is TRBJ2-2; 9 bases are shared with TRBD1. The CDR3 is made up of 15 amino acids. The V gene end was trimmed by 4 bases and the J gene end by 7 bases; junction bases not matched to a gene: 7. Germline lookup yields CDR1 MNHEY and CDR2 SVGAGI.